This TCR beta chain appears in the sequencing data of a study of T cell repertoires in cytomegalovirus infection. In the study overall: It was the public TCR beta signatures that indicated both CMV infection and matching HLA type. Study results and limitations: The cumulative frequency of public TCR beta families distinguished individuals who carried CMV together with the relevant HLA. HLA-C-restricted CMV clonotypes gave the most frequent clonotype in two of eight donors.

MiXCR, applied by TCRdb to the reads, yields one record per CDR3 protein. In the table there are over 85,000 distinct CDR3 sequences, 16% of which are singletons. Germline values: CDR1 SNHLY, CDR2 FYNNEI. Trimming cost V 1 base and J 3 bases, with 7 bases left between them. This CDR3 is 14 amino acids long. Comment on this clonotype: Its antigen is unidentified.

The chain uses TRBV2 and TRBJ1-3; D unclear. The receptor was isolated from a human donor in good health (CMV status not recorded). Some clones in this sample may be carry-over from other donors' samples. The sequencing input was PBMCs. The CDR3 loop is CASSEERHGNTIYF. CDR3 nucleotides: TGTGCCAGCAGTGAAGAGAGGCATGGAAACACCATATATTTT.